What follows are 27 T cell receptor beta chains derived from one specimen sequenced in a study of vaccination and CD4 T cells after COVID-19. Oncomine TCR Beta short-read sequencing was applied to DNA from cultured CD4+ T cells. TCRdb re-called the PCR reads through MiXCR, storing one row per CDR3 protein. This sample has 11,000 or so distinct CDR3 sequences, with roughly 26% found just once. Their specific antigens are unknown. Indicated treatment: approximately 9-day PBMC culture with coronavirus spike peptide pools or control peptides (ViraFEST assay). Specimen: cultured CD4+ T cells from blood. The receptor set was obtained from a human donor with COVID-19.

In its sample, this clonotype was seen a few times. J is TRBJ1-1 and V is TRBV28; 7 bases map to TRBD1. V was pared by 3 bases and J by 1 base, with 11 bases of the junction left unmatched. The CDR3 length is 17 residues. Germline CDR1 MDHEN, CDR2 SYDVKM. The CDR3 nucleotides are TGTGCCAGCAGTTTTCTGGGGACAGCTAGCAGGAACACTGAAGCTTTCTTT. Protein product: CASSFLGTASRNTEAFF. The variable domain in full, completed from reference TRBV28 and TRBJ1-1, reads DVKVTQSSRYLVKRTGEKVFLECVQDMDHENMFWYRQDPGLGLRLIYFSYDVKMKEKGDIPEGYSVSREKKERFSLILESASTNQTSMYLCASSFLGTASRNTEAFFGQGTRLTVV.

The CDR3 nucleotides read TGTGCCAGCAGTTCCCGTTGGCAGCCCCAGCATTTT. The encoded protein is CASSSRWQPQHF. This rearrangement joins TRBV6-2 or TRBV6-3 to TRBJ1-5; D gene uncertain. CDR1 and CDR2 from the germline V gene are MNHEY and SVGEGT. Between the trimmed V and J ends, which lost 4 bases and 7 bases, there was a span of 8 bases. CDR3 size: 12 residues.

This chain joins TRBV7-2 and TRBJ2-5, with a possible D match to TRBD1 (5 bases). Germline V gene data show CDR1 as SGHTA and CDR2 as FQGNSA. Trimming stripped 5 bases from V and 5 bases from J, with 15 bases between. The CDR3 is 14 residues long. The CDR3 is CASSRPRGLETQYF. The CDR3, as DNA: TGTGCCAGCAGCCGACCAAGGGGATTGGAGACCCAGTACTTC.

V usage is TRBV20-1 and J usage is TRBJ1-1; a possible D gene is TRBD1 (5 bases). The germline V gene has CDR1 DFQATT and CDR2 SNEGSKA (reference sequence). V gave up 5 bases and J gave up 0 bases, with 13 bases separating them. The CDR3 has 14 residues. This CDR3 is CSAQRDSLNTEAFF. As DNA, the CDR3 is TGCAGTGCTCAAAGGGACTCATTGAACACTGAAGCTTTCTTT.

The chain is built from TRBV2 and TRBJ2-3; a weak D match, TRBD1 (6 bases). The germline V gene has CDR1 SNHLY and CDR2 FYNNEI. The CDR3 contains 14 residues. V was pared by 3 bases and J by 2 bases, with 9 bases between. CDR3 bases: TGTGCCAGCAGTGAGGGGGACAACACAGATACGCAGTATTTT. Amino acids: CASSEGDNTDTQYF.

This chain joins TRBV7-2 and TRBJ2-1; TRBD2 matches 8 bases. The ends lost 5 bases at V and 8 bases at J; junction bases unmatched: 5. CDR1 is SGHTA, CDR2 FQGNSA, per germline. CDR3 length: 13 amino acids. CDR3 bases: TGTGCCAGCAGCGTCGGGGGGGCCTATGAGCAGTTCTTC. Residues: CASSVGGAYEQFF.

The rearrangement links TRBV7-2 to TRBJ2-4, with 14 bases fitting TRBD2. The CDR3 runs 17 residues. Losses at the gene ends were 0 bases for V and 7 bases for J; bases not matched to a gene: 5. Germline V gene data show CDR1 as SGHTA and CDR2 as FQGNSA. CDR3: CASSLATSGGAQNIQYF. The DNA for the CDR3 is TGTGCCAGCAGCTTAGCGACTAGCGGGGGGGCACAGAACATTCAGTACTTC.

In its sample, this clonotype is medium-sized. The chain recombines TRBV20-1 with TRBJ1-5; D not resolved. CDR3 length: 15 amino acids. Per the germline V gene, CDR1 is DFQATT and CDR2 is SNEGSKA (reference sequence). Trimming took 6 bases from V and 0 from J, leaving 15 bases between them. CDR3 in DNA: TGCAGTGCCCGAGAGGCGCAGAATAGCAATCAGCCCCAGCATTTT. Protein product: CSAREAQNSNQPQHF.

This clonotype has just a few counts. The chain recombines TRBV6-5 with TRBJ2-1; 12 positions match TRBD2. Germline V gene lookup returns CDR1 MNHEY and CDR2 SVGAGI. V lost 2 bases and J lost 1; bases outside the gene matches: 6. The CDR3 runs to 18 residues. The CDR3 reads CASSYGTSGSLSYNEQFF. As DNA, the CDR3 is TGTGCCAGCAGTTACGGGACTAGCGGGTCCTTGTCCTACAATGAGCAGTTCTTC.

This clonotype has more than one count but fewer than ten. The gene calls are TRBV28 and TRBJ1-2; a possible D gene is TRBD1 (5 bases). This CDR3 spans 13 amino acids. The V gene's germline CDR1 is MDHEN and CDR2 SYDVKM. Trimming took 5 bases from V and 8 from J, leaving 15 bases between them. CDR3 region: CASSPIWGDGYTF. The CDR3 DNA follows: TGTGCCAGCAGTCCGATCTGGGGGGACGGCTACACCTTC.

This clonotype has only a few counts. The CDR3 DNA is TGTGCCAGCAGCCTCTCCAGGCTGGAGACCCAGTACTTC. It encodes CASSLSRLETQYF. J is TRBJ2-5 and V is TRBV7-3; D unresolved. This CDR3 comprises 13 residues. The ends were cut back, 5 bases at V and 5 bases at J, with 12 bases in the middle. Germline-derived CDR1 and CDR2 are SGHTA and FQGTGA.

The V gene is TRBV2, the J gene TRBJ2-3, with unresolved D. Trimming took 0 bases from V and 2 from J, leaving 6 bases between them. The CDR3 has 14 residues. The germline V gene has CDR1 SNHLY and CDR2 FYNNEI. This chain's CDR3 is CASSEALATDTQYF. The CDR3 DNA follows: TGTGCCAGCAGTGAAGCGCTTGCCACAGATACGCAGTATTTT.

In this sample, this clonotype turned up a few times. The chain joins TRBV20-1 to TRBJ2-4; D unclear. Germline V gene lookup returns CDR1 DFQATT and CDR2 SNEGSKA (reference sequence). V lost 5 bases, J lost 0 bases, and 17 bases lay in between. The CDR3 runs to 16 residues. In DNA, the CDR3 is TGCAGTGCTCCGACGGTGGCCCAGCTAGCCAAAAACATTCAGTACTTC. Protein product: CSAPTVAQLAKNIQYF.

This rearrangement joins TRBV20-1 to TRBJ1-3, with 10 bases matching TRBD1. This CDR3 region has 18 residues. V shed 3 bases and J 0 bases; nucleotides not matched to a gene: 11. Looked up from germline, CDR1 is DFQATT and CDR2 is SNEGSKA (reference sequence). The CDR3 spells CSASSWDRGSSSGNTIYF. The CDR3 DNA reads TGCAGTGCTAGTAGCTGGGACAGGGGTTCGAGCTCTGGAAACACCATATATTTT.

The chain carries TRBV10-3 and TRBJ2-6; D gene unclear. The ends were cut back, 4 bases at V and 2 bases at J, with 15 bases in the middle. The CDR3 sequence is 17 residues long. Germline CDR1 reads ENHRY; CDR2 reads SYGVKD. The CDR3 protein is CAISGTQAAAGANVLTF. The CDR3 region has the DNA TGTGCCATCAGTGGTACCCAGGCCGCGGCTGGGGCCAACGTCCTGACTTTC.

This CDR3 reads CASRPRDRGGAASYEQYF. DNA for the CDR3: TGTGCCAGCAGACCCCGGGACAGGGGGGGAGCGGCTTCCTACGAGCAGTACTTC. This rearrangement joins TRBV7-6 to TRBJ2-7; 11 bases line up with TRBD1. Germline CDR1 is SGHVS and CDR2 is FNYEAQ. The CDR3 contains 18 residues. Unmatched junction bases numbered 14, after V lost 6 bases and J lost 1 base.

This chain uses TRBV2 with TRBJ2-2, with 7 bases lining up with TRBD1. After removal of 0 bases from V and 8 bases from J, the junction contained 0 bases not matched to a gene. Germline V gene data show CDR1 as SNHLY and CDR2 as FYNNEI. This CDR3 spans 13 amino acids. The CDR3 bases are TGTGCCAGCAGTGAAGCGGACAGGGGGGAGCTGTTTTTT. Residues: CASSEADRGELFF.

This clonotype was seen once. The chain has TRBV5-1 and TRBJ1-6; 7 nucleotides match TRBD1. Germline V gene sequence: CDR1 SGHRS, CDR2 YFSETQ. J gave up 2 bases and V 4 bases, and 15 bases lay outside the gene matches. This CDR3 spans 19 amino acids. CDR3 in amino acids: CASSTNIIQGNAYNSPLHF. Written as DNA, the CDR3 is TGCGCCAGCAGCACCAACATAATACAGGGGAATGCCTATAATTCACCCCTCCACTTT.

This clonotype is termed medium-sized (0.01 to 0.1%). The genes are TRBV6-1 and TRBJ2-7, with 7 nucleotides matching TRBD1. This CDR3 has 14 residues. The V segment lost 6 bases and the J segment 3 bases; nucleotides outside the gene matches: 8. CDR1 is MNHNS, CDR2 SASEGT, per germline. CDR3 coding DNA: TGTGCCAGCAGGCTCACTAACAGGGGCTACGAGCAGTACTTC. This gives the protein CASRLTNRGYEQYF.

The chain employs TRBV7-3 and TRBJ2-7; either TRBD1 or TRBD2 may fit D (5 bases each). CDR3 length: 13 amino acids. Germline V lookup: CDR1 SGHTA, CDR2 FQGTGA. With 5 bases removed from V and 7 bases from J, the gap between germline ends came to 15 bases. The CDR3 DNA reads TGTGCCAGCAGCCCCGGGACGGCTGTTGAGCAGTACTTC. This encodes CASSPGTAVEQYF.

Regarding this clonotype: One end of the junction varies from germline; a read error may be responsible. This rearrangement joins TRBV7-7 to TRBJ1-5; 11 bases align to TRBD1. The CDR3 runs 18 residues. Germline CDR1 is SSHAT and CDR2 is FNYEAQ (reference sequence). The CDR3 DNA follows: TGTGCTAGCAGCTTAGCTTCCCGGACAGGGGGCGCGAGGCAGCCCCAGCATTTT. Translated, it gives CASSLASRTGGARQPQHF.

The chain combines TRBV7-2 with TRBJ2-7; no definite D call. The V gene's germline CDR1 is SGHTA and CDR2 FQGNSA. This CDR3 is 13 amino acids long. The germline V and J ends were trimmed by 3 bases and 0 bases, with 6 bases remaining between them. The CDR3 bases are TGTGCCAGCAGCTTTAGCCCCTCCTACGAGCAGTACTTC. Translating it yields CASSFSPSYEQYF.

The genes are TRBV6-1 and TRBJ2-1; TRBD2 aligns across 7 bases. Germline assignment: CDR1 MNHNS and CDR2 SASEGT. This CDR3 comprises 13 residues. Trimming removed 8 bases from V and 2 bases from J; junction bases left unmatched: 3. CDR3 DNA: TGTGCCAGCTTAGCGGGCGCCTACAATGAGCAGTTCTTC. Its translation is CASLAGAYNEQFF.

The J gene is TRBJ2-3, the V gene TRBV27, with D hard to call. The V end was cut by 6 bases, the J end by 8 bases, with 12 bases between. The CDR3 is made up of 12 amino acids. From germline, CDR1 is MNHEY and CDR2 SMNVEV (reference sequence). CDR3 loop: CASRPSGGTQYF. CDR3 nucleotide sequence: TGTGCCAGCAGACCCTCGGGCGGTACGCAGTATTTT.

This clonotype was seen a few times. The rearrangement links TRBV20-1 to TRBJ2-7, with TRBD1 identical over 8 bases. The ends lost 6 bases at V and 2 bases at J; junction bases unmatched: 6. From germline, CDR1 is DFQATT and CDR2 SNEGSKA (reference sequence). The length of the CDR3 is 13 residues. CDR3 sequence reads: CSAGTGGTYEQYF. The CDR3 DNA follows: TGCAGTGCCGGGACAGGTGGTACCTACGAGCAGTACTTC.

This rearrangement joins TRBV11-3 to TRBJ2-2; 10 bases align to TRBD2. V dropped 5 bases and J dropped 2; count of bases not matched to a gene: 5. Germline assignment: CDR1 SGHNT and CDR2 YENEEA. The CDR3 sequence is 16 residues long. In nucleotides, the CDR3 is TGTGCCAGCAGCCCCCTAGCGGGGGCCAACACCGGGGAGCTGTTTTTT. Protein product: CASSPLAGANTGELFF.

The rearrangement uses TRBV20-1 and TRBJ2-4; 8 nucleotides align to TRBD2. V was pared by 6 bases and J by 0 bases, with 4 bases of the junction left unmatched. Germline V CDR1 and CDR2: DFQATT, SNEGSKA (reference sequence). CDR3 length: 14 residues. CDR3 region: CSARGAEAKNIQYF. In nucleotides, the CDR3 is TGCAGTGCGCGGGGGGCTGAAGCCAAAAACATTCAGTACTTC.